What follows are 28 T cell receptor beta chains derived from one specimen sequenced in a study of shared clonotypes between healthy human individuals. The data were produced by immunoSEQ multiplex PCR, yet TCRdb's version contains in-frame clones alone and is incomplete. The table includes roughly 1,800,000 clones, roughly 95% detected once. Naive-designated CD8 cells lacked CD45RO, were positively enriched for CCR7, and omitted terminally differentiated effector memory CD45RA+ cells. The sequenced material came from naive CD8+ T cells sorted from blood. These receptors originate from a man between 18 and 35 years old in good health.

Concerning this clone: This same CDR3 is encoded by further DNA sequences in the sample. V is TRBV5-6 and J is TRBJ2-7; D may be TRBD2 (5 bases). V lost 4 bases and J lost 2, with 7 bases in between. CDR3 length equals 12 residues. Per germline, CDR1 SGHDT and CDR2 YYEEEE. The CDR3: CASSDGTYEQYF. Written as DNA, the CDR3 is TGTGCCAGCAGCGACGGGACCTACGAGCAGTACTTC.

The gene calls are TRBV27 and TRBJ1-2; D gene unclear. The CDR3 has 13 residues. Per the germline V gene, CDR1 is MNHEY and CDR2 is SMNVEV (reference sequence). Trimming shortened V by 6 bases and J by 0 bases, and 8 bases separated the two germline ends. CDR3 region: CASSRGANYGYTF. CDR3 DNA: TGTGCCAGCAGCCGCGGGGCTAACTATGGCTACACCTTC.

This chain links TRBV2 with TRBJ1-1; possibly TRBD1 for D (6 bases). The V end was cut by 0 bases, the J end by 0 bases, with 11 bases between. Germline V lookup: CDR1 SNHLY, CDR2 FYNNEI. This CDR3 has 16 amino acids. This CDR3 reads CASSEAQDSMNTEAFF. As DNA, the CDR3 is TGTGCCAGCAGTGAAGCTCAGGACAGTATGAACACTGAAGCTTTCTTT. The whole variable domain, filled in from reference TRBV2 and TRBJ1-1, reads EPEVTQTPSHQVTQMGQEVILRCVPISNHLYFYWYRQILGQKVEFLVSFYNNEISEKSEIFDDQFSVERPDGSNFTLKIRSTKLEDSAMYFCASSEAQDSMNTEAFFGQGTRLTVV.

The chain carries TRBV11-1 and TRBJ2-5, with D possibly matching TRBD2 (5 bases). The J call is in doubt because the DNA end fits TRBJ2-7 better. This CDR3 is 14 amino acids long. The V gene's germline CDR1 is SGHAT and CDR2 FQDESV (reference sequence). CDR3 coding DNA: TGTGCCAGCAGCTTATTCGGGGACTCCTACGAGCAGTACTTC. Protein sequence: CASSLFGDSYEQYF.

The chain recombines TRBV9 with TRBJ1-1; no definite D call. The CDR3 has 14 residues. Germline V gives CDR1 SGDLS, CDR2 YYNGEE. V was clipped by 0 bases and J by 7 bases, with 13 bases between them. The CDR3 DNA sequence: TGTGCCAGCAGCGTAGGATCAGAACGTTTTGAAGCTTTCTTT. Amino acids: CASSVGSERFEAFF.

Of note for this clone: The sample holds other DNA sequences that translate to the same CDR3. The gene calls are TRBV27 and TRBJ2-6, with D tentatively TRBD2 (6 bases). The CDR3 has 16 amino acids. Looked up from germline, CDR1 is MNHEY and CDR2 is SMNVEV (reference sequence). Trimming took off 5 bases at V and 1 base at J, with 12 bases between the two ends. As DNA, the CDR3 is TGTGCCAGCAGTCCGACGGGAGTTTCTGGGGCCAACGTCCTGACTTTC. This codes for CASSPTGVSGANVLTF.

Regarding this clone: This sample also contains other DNA sequences that code for the same CDR3. This chain uses TRBV10-2 with TRBJ2-1; unclear D gene. This CDR3 comprises 11 residues. V was shortened by 3 bases and J by 3 bases, with 0 bases between the two germline ends. Germline V gene lookup returns CDR1 WSHSY and CDR2 SAAADI. CDR3 in amino acids: CASSDYNEQFF. The CDR3 DNA sequence: TGCGCCAGCAGTGACTACAATGAGCAGTTCTTC.

V is TRBV18 and J is TRBJ2-7; 9 nucleotides agree with TRBD1. This CDR3 is 16 amino acids long. Germline values: CDR1 KGHSH, CDR2 LQKENI. V trimming: 2 bases; J trimming: 7 bases; junction bases outside the gene matches: 12. CDR3 sequence reads: CASSPRYSRTGEEQYF. CDR3 nucleotide sequence: TGTGCCAGCTCACCAAGGTATTCTAGGACAGGGGAAGAGCAGTACTTC.

J is TRBJ2-1 and V is TRBV7-9; 8 nucleotides line up with TRBD1. V lost 5 bases to trimming and J lost 5 bases; unmatched junction nucleotides: 5. CDR1 and CDR2 (germline): SEHNR, FQNEAQ (reference sequence). The CDR3 is 14 residues long. The CDR3 nucleotides read TGTGCCAGCAGCACCCCGGGACAGGACAATGAGCAGTTCTTC. Protein product: CASSTPGQDNEQFF.

The chain has TRBV9 and TRBJ2-3; the match to TRBD2 covers 14 bases. Germline CDR1 reads SGDLS; CDR2 reads YYNGEE. V was pared by 3 bases and J by 4 bases, with 7 bases of the junction left unmatched. The CDR3 spans 17 residues. The CDR3 protein is CASSAGTSGSPADTQYF. The CDR3 region has the DNA TGTGCCAGCAGCGCAGGGACTAGCGGGAGTCCAGCAGATACGCAGTATTTT. Full variable domain (missing parts from reference TRBV9 and TRBJ2-3): DSGVTQTPKHLITATGQRVTLRCSPRSGDLSVYWYQQSLDQGLQFLIQYYNGEERAKGNILERFSAQQFPDLHSELNLSSLELGDSALYFCASSAGTSGSPADTQYFGPGTRLTVL.

The gene calls are TRBV18 and TRBJ1-1; perhaps TRBD1 as D (6 bases). Per the germline V gene, CDR1 is KGHSH and CDR2 is LQKENI. V lost 6 bases and J lost 3, with 14 bases in between. The CDR3 length is 14 residues. This CDR3 is CASSATGLDTEAFF. DNA for the CDR3: TGTGCCAGCTCCGCAACAGGGTTGGACACTGAAGCTTTCTTT.

V gene TRBV9 combines with J gene TRBJ2-7; D tentatively reads TRBD1 or TRBD2 (6 bases each). The CDR3 runs 15 residues. V dropped 3 bases and J dropped 2 bases, with 15 bases sitting between them. Looked up from germline, CDR1 is SGDLS and CDR2 is YYNGEE. The CDR3 DNA reads TGTGCCAGCAGCGCCGGAGGGGGGACCGCCTACGAGCAGTACTTC. Translation gives CASSAGGGTAYEQYF.

A single count supports this clone. The chain is built from TRBV11-2 and TRBJ2-7; 7 bases are a match to TRBD1. V lost 7 bases to trimming and J lost 3 bases; unmatched junction nucleotides: 6. The CDR3 length is 13 residues. Germline V CDR1 and CDR2: SGHAT, FQNNGV. Here the CDR3 DNA reads TGTGCCAGCACCGGGACAGAAGACTACGAGCAGTACTTC. It translates to CASTGTEDYEQYF.

Worth noting for this clone: The same CDR3 arises from other DNA sequences in this sample as well. This sequence joins TRBV30 and TRBJ2-5; TRBD1 matches at 10 bases. Germline CDR1 is GTSNPN and CDR2 is SVGIG (reference sequence). The CDR3 is 14 residues long. V dropped 1 base and J dropped 5; count of bases not matched to a gene: 4. The CDR3 sequence is CAWSGGTGEETQYF. DNA of the CDR3: TGTGCCTGGAGTGGAGGGACAGGGGAGGAGACCCAGTACTTC.

Remarks on this clone: At the DNA level, this CDR3 is encoded by other sequences in the same sample as well. V gene TRBV27 combines with J gene TRBJ2-7; the D gene could be TRBD1 or TRBD2 (5 bases each). Germline assignment: CDR1 MNHEY and CDR2 SMNVEV (reference sequence). Deletions cut 5 bases from V and 7 bases from J, with 15 bases between. This CDR3 region has 13 residues. The CDR3 is CASSPGRSYEQYF. CDR3 nucleotides: TGTGCCAGCAGTCCGGGACGGAGTTATGAGCAGTACTTC.

V is TRBV7-9 and J is TRBJ1-2; D gene uncertain. The CDR3 sequence is 14 residues long. The germline V gene has CDR1 SEHNR and CDR2 FQNEAQ (reference sequence). The V end was cut by 5 bases, the J end by 2 bases, with 12 bases between. CDR3 residues: CASSQSVLNYGYTF. DNA of the CDR3: TGTGCCAGCAGCCAAAGTGTCCTGAACTATGGCTACACCTTC.

On this clone itself: Distinct nucleotide sequences in the sample also encode this CDR3. This chain links TRBV7-9 with TRBJ2-7; TRBD1 matches 8 bases. After removal of 5 bases from V and 4 bases from J, the junction contained 4 bases not matched to a gene. The CDR3 is made up of 13 amino acids. Germline V CDR1 and CDR2: SEHNR, FQNEAQ (reference sequence). The DNA for the CDR3 is TGTGCCAGCAGCCAACAGGGGGTTTACGAGCAGTACTTC. The encoded protein is CASSQQGVYEQYF.

This chain connects TRBV5-1 to TRBJ2-1; D remains unclear. With 0 bases removed from V and 8 bases from J, the gap between germline ends came to 6 bases. This CDR3 comprises 12 residues. Germline CDR1 SGHRS, CDR2 YFSETQ. CDR3 DNA: TGCGCCAGCAGCTTGGACATCTATGAGCAGTTCTTC. This encodes CASSLDIYEQFF.

The count of this clone is one. This same CDR3 is encoded by further DNA sequences in the sample. The chain uses TRBV4-1 and TRBJ2-7, with D uncertain. The germline V gene has CDR1 MGHRA and CDR2 YSYEKL. V lost 0 bases to trimming and J lost 1 base, with 10 bases between them. The CDR3 length is 15 residues. The CDR3 sequence is CASSQEAVSSYEQYF. The CDR3 coding sequence is TGCGCCAGCAGCCAAGAGGCAGTGTCATCCTACGAGCAGTACTTC.

Remarks on this clone: Other DNA sequences of this sample code for an identical CDR3. V gene TRBV7-2 combines with J gene TRBJ2-1, with 13 bases identical to TRBD2. The CDR3 is 16 amino acids. In germline, CDR1 is SGHTA, CDR2 FQGNSA. V lost 1 base and J lost 4; bases outside the gene matches: 1. In DNA, the CDR3 is TGTGCCAGCAGCTTAGAACTAGCGGGAGGGTACAATGAGCAGTTCTTC. Residues: CASSLELAGGYNEQFF.

The sample holds a few counts of this clone. This chain joins TRBV6-1 and TRBJ2-7, with 14 bases fitting TRBD2. The CDR3 is 17 residues long. From germline, CDR1 is MNHNS and CDR2 SASEGT. Trimming at V came to 3 bases and at J to 0 bases, leaving 4 bases not matched to a gene. The CDR3 DNA reads TGTGCCAGCAGTGAGGAGACTAGCGGGGGGGACTCCTACGAGCAGTACTTC. Protein sequence: CASSEETSGGDSYEQYF.

The chain couples TRBV19 to TRBJ1-6, with D unresolved. V was shortened by 8 bases and J by 2 bases, with 10 bases between the two germline ends. The CDR3 spans 14 residues. Germline lookup yields CDR1 LNHDA and CDR2 SQIVND (reference sequence). The CDR3 DNA is TGTGCCAGTCTCTCATCTACCTATAATTCACCCCTCCACTTT. Translating gives CASLSSTYNSPLHF.

This chain joins TRBV9 and TRBJ1-3; a weak D match, TRBD1 (6 bases). This CDR3 has 17 residues. Germline loops: CDR1 SGDLS, CDR2 YYNGEE. V lost 0 bases and J 0 bases, leaving 13 bases between the germline ends. The CDR3 nucleotides read TGTGCCAGCAGCGTAGATAGGGGGGCTCACTCTGGAAACACCATATATTTT. Its protein is CASSVDRGAHSGNTIYF.

V and J are TRBV27 and TRBJ1-1; D remains ambiguous. CDR1 is MNHEY and CDR2 is SMNVEV in the germline V gene (reference sequence). V was shortened by 4 bases and J by 0 bases, with 9 bases between the two germline ends. The CDR3 contains 14 residues. The CDR3 region has the DNA TGTGCCAGCAGTTCCGGACGGGTGAACACTGAAGCTTTCTTT. Amino acid sequence: CASSSGRVNTEAFF.

This clone has only one observation. The chain joins TRBV10-2 to TRBJ2-1, with 10 bases fitting TRBD2. The CDR3 is 15 residues long. Germline CDR1 reads WSHSY; CDR2 reads SAAADI. The junction had 6 bases not matched to a gene; V was cut back by 6 bases and J by 4 bases. The CDR3 region is CASSPLAGVYNEQFF. CDR3 nucleotide sequence: TGCGCCAGCAGCCCGCTAGCGGGAGTATACAATGAGCAGTTCTTC.

This chain joins TRBV6-5 and TRBJ2-2, with 11 positions matching TRBD1. CDR3 length: 16 residues. Per the germline V gene, CDR1 is MNHEY and CDR2 is SVGAGI. Trimming at V came to 4 bases and at J to 4 bases, leaving 5 bases not matched to a gene. The CDR3 region is CASSFGTGGGTGELFF. The CDR3 DNA reads as TGTGCCAGCAGTTTTGGGACAGGGGGGGGCACCGGGGAGCTGTTTTTT.

The chain recombines TRBV27 with TRBJ2-7; D unresolved. Germline lookup yields CDR1 MNHEY and CDR2 SMNVEV (reference sequence). The V and J ends lost 7 bases and 2 bases respectively, with 15 bases between them. The CDR3 extends over 14 amino acids. Written as DNA, the CDR3 is TGTGCCAGCAAGAACGGCCTCGGAGCCTACGAGCAGTACTTC. Its protein product is CASKNGLGAYEQYF.

V is TRBV11-3 and J is TRBJ1-4, with TRBD1 as a possible D gene (6 bases). The CDR3 sequence is 17 residues long. Trimming stripped 5 bases from V and 0 bases from J, with 16 bases between. Germline V gene lookup returns CDR1 SGHNT and CDR2 YENEEA. CDR3 residues: CASSPIWTAATNEKLFF. CDR3 sequence (DNA): TGTGCCAGCAGCCCGATATGGACAGCGGCAACTAATGAAAAACTGTTTTTT. The complete variable domain, with remaining parts taken from reference TRBV11-3 and TRBJ1-4, reads EAGVVQSPRYKIIEKKQPVAFWCNPISGHNTLYWYLQNLGQGPELLIRYENEEAVDDSQLPKDRFSAERLKGVDSTLKIQPAELGDSAVYLCASSPIWTAATNEKLFFGSGTQLSVL.